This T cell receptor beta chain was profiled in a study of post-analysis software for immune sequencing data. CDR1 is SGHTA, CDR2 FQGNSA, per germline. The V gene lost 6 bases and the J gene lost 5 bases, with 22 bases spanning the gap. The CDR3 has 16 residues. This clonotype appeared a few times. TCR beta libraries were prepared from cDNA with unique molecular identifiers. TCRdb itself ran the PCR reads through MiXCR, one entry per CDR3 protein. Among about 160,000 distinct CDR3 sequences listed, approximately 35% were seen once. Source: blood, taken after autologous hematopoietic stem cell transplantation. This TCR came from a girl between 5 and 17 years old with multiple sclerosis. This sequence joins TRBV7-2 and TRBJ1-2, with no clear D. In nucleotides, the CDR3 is TGTGCCAGCAGTCACTCGGGAGGGCCTCCGGATTATGGCTACACCTTC. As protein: CASSHSGGPPDYGYTF.